The sequence of this T cell receptor beta chain was determined in a study of blood T cell repertoires in COVID-19. Study background: The study drew acute and convalescent COVID-19 samples from the United States, Italy and Spain. PBMCs, B-cell-depleted T cells, or T cells were the source of the cDNA or gDNA that made up the material.

This clone was picked up one time. Original handling: For nucleated cells, counts were estimated from reference gene primer amplification. Generated by immunoSEQ multiplex PCR, the TCRdb table keeps only in-frame clones and is missing some. V, J and clone size are taken as reported in that table, and D and trimming were inferred from the DNA itself. There are some 99,000 clones in the sample; roughly 86% occur only once, and roughly 13% lies in the top ten. Sequenced sample: peripheral blood. This sequence was found in a woman in her sixties or seventies in a cohort sampled during active or convalescent COVID-19.

This chain's CDR3 is CASSPPSRGGGNTIYF. CDR3 DNA sequence: TGTGCCAGCTCACCACCGAGTAGAGGGGGCGGAAACACCATATATTTT. This chain uses TRBV18 with TRBJ1-3; 7 bases are shared with TRBD1. Germline V gives CDR1 KGHSH, CDR2 LQKENI. The CDR3 is 16 residues long. After removal of 0 bases from V and 4 bases from J, the junction contained 6 bases not matched to a gene.